This TCR beta chain was captured by sequencing in a study of cytomegalovirus exposure and HLA in healthy donors. At the time of sampling, donors were nominally healthy, though unrecorded immune exposures were likely. Both 60 Vbeta primers and 13 Jbeta primers went into the PCR. Original data processing: Unique TCR beta chains numbered about 79 million in a later analysis, with around 12 million shared. Sequenced by immunoSEQ multiplex PCR; TCRdb stores in-frame clones only, minus some. For V, J and clone size, that table is used; D and trimming come from the DNA. This table holds some 200,000 clones, roughly 83% found once. The germline gives CDR1 SGHAT, CDR2 FQNNGV. The CDR3 has 13 amino acids. Trimming removed 5 bases at V and 7 bases at J, with 15 bases between.

Sequencing input: PBMCs. The origin of this receptor is a girl under 18 in good health and CMV-seronegative. This rearrangement joins TRBV11-2 to TRBJ2-7, with D perhaps TRBD2 (5 bases). The CDR3, as DNA: TGTGCCAGCAGCCATAACGCGAGAGGGGAGCAGTACTTC. Protein product: CASSHNARGEQYF. The whole variable domain, filled in from reference TRBV11-2 and TRBJ2-7, reads EAGVAQSPRYKIIEKRQSVAFWCNPISGHATLYWYQQILGQGPKLLIQFQNNGVVDDSQLPKDRFSAERLKGVDSTLKIQPAKLEDSAVYLCASSHNARGEQYFGPGTRLTVT.